The 25 T cell receptor beta chains given below trace back to one sample, sequenced in a study of cytomegalovirus exposure and HLA in healthy donors. Researchers ran the PCR with 60 Vbeta and 13 Jbeta primers. TCRdb's copy holds only in-frame clones and misses some; the assay was immunoSEQ multiplex PCR. The table records more than 60,000 clones, just under 80% of them present only once. Sequences were obtained from PBMCs. Receptors originate from a woman aged 40-49 years in good health and CMV-seropositive.

The chain combines TRBV6-1 with TRBJ2-1; D remains unclear. Germline V gene data show CDR1 as MNHNS and CDR2 as SASEGT. Deletions cut 7 bases from V and 8 bases from J, with 15 bases between. This CDR3 has 13 amino acids. The CDR3 protein is CASKVGPYHEQFF. The CDR3, as DNA: TGTGCCAGCAAAGTGGGCCCTTACCATGAGCAGTTCTTC.

This clone appeared a single time. This rearrangement joins TRBV4-3 to TRBJ1-1, with D unresolved. The CDR3 totals 13 residues. Germline V gene sequence: CDR1 LGHNA, CDR2 YSLEER. Trimming stripped 4 bases from V and 5 bases from J, with 11 bases between. The CDR3, as DNA: TGCGCCAGCAGCCGGACTAGGTGGACTGAAGCTTTCTTT. Translated: CASSRTRWTEAFF.

This clone has more than one count but fewer than ten. CDR3 coding DNA: TGTGCCAGCAGTCCTGGACACTCCAGAATCTATAGCAATCAGCCCCAGCATTTT. This gives the protein CASSPGHSRIYSNQPQHF. The V and J genes are TRBV2 and TRBJ1-5; maybe TRBD1 (5 bases). Trimming took off 5 bases at V and 0 bases at J, with 20 bases between the two ends. The germline V gene encodes CDR1 SNHLY and CDR2 FYNNEI. The CDR3 contains 18 residues. The full variable domain, its missing parts supplied by reference TRBV2 and TRBJ1-5, is EPEVTQTPSHQVTQMGQEVILRCVPISNHLYFYWYRQILGQKVEFLVSFYNNEISEKSEIFDDQFSVERPDGSNFTLKIRSTKLEDSAMYFCASSPGHSRIYSNQPQHFGDGTRLSIL.

This chain uses TRBV5-1 with TRBJ2-1; TRBD2 aligns across 7 bases. V lost 3 bases, J lost 15 bases, and 12 bases stayed unmatched. The CDR3 runs 13 residues. Germline CDR1 is SGHRS and CDR2 is YFSETQ. CDR3 protein: CASSSDGGGLTFF. CDR3 sequence (DNA): TGCGCCAGCAGCTCGGACGGCGGGGGTTTGACGTTCTTC.

This chain joins TRBV5-1 and TRBJ1-2; no definite D call. From germline, CDR1 is SGHRS and CDR2 YFSETQ. The CDR3 is 15 residues long. V dropped 1 base and J dropped 7 bases, with 17 bases sitting between them. The CDR3 region is CASSLYRRVEFGYTF. CDR3 nucleotides: TGCGCCAGCAGCTTGTATCGGAGGGTGGAATTTGGCTACACCTTC. Full variable domain (remainder filled in from reference TRBV5-1 and TRBJ1-2): KAGVTQTPRYLIKTRGQQVTLSCSPISGHRSVSWYQQTPGQGLQFLFEYFSETQRNKGNFPGRFSGRQFSNSRSEMNVSTLELGDSALYLCASSLYRRVEFGYTFGSGTRLTVV.

This clone occurred a few times. This sequence joins TRBV29-1 and TRBJ2-1, with 15 nucleotides matching TRBD2. The germline V gene has CDR1 SQVTM and CDR2 ANQGSEA. This CDR3 contains 14 residues. CDR3 in DNA: TGCAGGAGGACTAGCGGGGGGGCCTCCAATGAGCAGTTCTTC. This translates into CRRTSGGASNEQFF.

The chain recombines TRBV9 with TRBJ1-3; D gene unclear. Germline assignment: CDR1 SGDLS and CDR2 YYNGEE. The V and J ends lost 0 bases and 0 bases respectively, with 10 bases between them. This CDR3 comprises 16 residues. The CDR3 loop is CASSVAPGGSGNTIYF. In nucleotides, the CDR3 is TGTGCCAGCAGCGTAGCCCCGGGAGGCTCTGGAAACACCATATATTTT. Filled out from reference TRBV9 and TRBJ1-3, the complete variable domain reads DSGVTQTPKHLITATGQRVTLRCSPRSGDLSVYWYQQSLDQGLQFLIQYYNGEERAKGNILERFSAQQFPDLHSELNLSSLELGDSALYFCASSVAPGGSGNTIYFGEGSWLTVV.

The V gene is TRBV30, the J gene TRBJ2-1, with TRBD2 as a possible D gene (6 bases). CDR1 GTSNPN and CDR2 SVGIG come from the germline V gene (reference sequence). The CDR3 loop spans 12 amino acids. Trimming left V 3 bases short and J 6 bases short, with 9 bases between. The CDR3 DNA reads as TGTGCCTGGAGGCAGGGAGGCAATGAGCAGTTCTTC. Residues: CAWRQGGNEQFF. Full variable domain (outside the CDR3, taken from reference TRBV30 and TRBJ2-1): SQTIHQWPATLVQPVGSPLSLECTVEGTSNPNLYWYRQAAGRGLQLLFYSVGIGQISSEVPQNLSASRPQDRQFILSSKKLLLSDSGFYLCAWRQGGNEQFFGPGTRLTVL.

This clone was observed a single time. The V gene is TRBV4-2, the J gene TRBJ2-2; TRBD2 is a possible D gene (7 bases). V shed 4 bases and J shed 3 bases, with 15 bases lying between them. Germline CDR1 LGHNA, CDR2 YNFKEQ. This CDR3 has 16 residues. The CDR3, as DNA: TGTGCCAGCAGCCGAACCCAGGGGAGGGACACCGGGGAGCTGTTTTTT. It encodes CASSRTQGRDTGELFF.

The chain links TRBV7-9 to TRBJ1-5; D remains unclear. The CDR3 spans 13 residues. The V and J ends lost 5 bases and 7 bases respectively, with 12 bases between them. The germline gives CDR1 SEHNR, CDR2 FQNEAQ (reference sequence). The CDR3 sequence is CASSGPPGQPQHF. The CDR3 DNA reads TGTGCCAGCAGCGGCCCCCCGGGGCAGCCCCAGCATTTT.

V and J are TRBV6-5 and TRBJ2-7; 8 nucleotides agree with TRBD1. This CDR3 has 13 amino acids. Per germline, CDR1 MNHEY and CDR2 SVGAGI. Trimming took 6 bases from V and 1 from J; bases not matched to a gene: 2. Written as DNA, the CDR3 is TGTGCCAGCAGCCGGGACAGGTCCTACGAGCAGTACTTC. Its protein is CASSRDRSYEQYF.

The V and J genes are TRBV6-1 and TRBJ2-7; D possibly corresponds to TRBD1 (5 bases). Germline-derived CDR1 and CDR2 are MNHNS and SASEGT. Trimming cost V 6 bases and J 6 bases, with 15 bases left between them. The CDR3 is made up of 13 amino acids. The CDR3 DNA sequence: TGTGCCAGCAGCGACTGGGGCCAGGGCGAGCAGTACTTC. It translates to CASSDWGQGEQYF.

J is TRBJ2-5 and V is TRBV30; 8 bases are a match to TRBD2. Germline V CDR1 and CDR2: GTSNPN, SVGIG (reference sequence). J gave up 2 bases and V 2 bases, and 4 bases lay outside the gene matches. The CDR3 is made up of 14 amino acids. The CDR3 loop is CAWSRGGRQETQYF. The CDR3 nucleotides are TGTGCCTGGAGTCGCGGGGGGCGACAAGAGACCCAGTACTTC. Variable domain in full (rest from reference TRBV30 and TRBJ2-5): SQTIHQWPATLVQPVGSPLSLECTVEGTSNPNLYWYRQAAGRGLQLLFYSVGIGQISSEVPQNLSASRPQDRQFILSSKKLLLSDSGFYLCAWSRGGRQETQYFGPGTRLLVL.

This chain connects TRBV5-1 to TRBJ2-5, with no clear D. The CDR3 totals 14 residues. The V gene's germline CDR1 is SGHRS and CDR2 YFSETQ. Trimming stripped 3 bases from V and 4 bases from J, with 13 bases between. As DNA, the CDR3 is TGCGCCAGCAGCTCCAATCTAAGAGGAGAGACCCAGTACTTC. Amino acid sequence: CASSSNLRGETQYF.

The rearrangement links TRBV7-9 to TRBJ2-1, with 12 bases matching TRBD2. Germline V gene data show CDR1 as SEHNR and CDR2 as FQNEAQ (reference sequence). CDR3 size: 17 residues. V lost 2 bases, J lost 7 bases, and 9 bases stayed unmatched. Here the CDR3 DNA reads TGTGCCAGCAGCTTATGGAGGCTAGCGGGGGGGCAGAATGAGCAGTTCTTC. Its translation is CASSLWRLAGGQNEQFF.

The chain uses TRBV28 and TRBJ2-7; 9 bases align to TRBD2. Per the germline V gene, CDR1 is MDHEN and CDR2 is SYDVKM. V was pared by 8 bases and J by 0 bases, with 2 bases of the junction left unmatched. CDR3 length equals 13 residues. CDR3 nucleotides: TGTGCCAGCCTTAGCGGGAGCTCCTACGAGCAGTACTTC. Its translation is CASLSGSSYEQYF.

The genes are TRBV2 and TRBJ1-2; 11 nucleotides agree with TRBD1. The J segment lost 3 bases and the V segment lost 6 bases, leaving 12 bases of the junction unmatched. The CDR3 runs 17 residues. Per the germline V gene, CDR1 is SNHLY and CDR2 is FYNNEI. The CDR3 DNA reads TGTGCCAGCAGGAAAAATTGGGGACAGGGGGTTTACTATGGCTACACCTTC. It encodes CASRKNWGQGVYYGYTF.

This chain joins TRBV7-9 and TRBJ1-1; 7 bases are a match to TRBD1. V shed 0 bases, J shed 8 bases, and the junction held 3 bases outside the gene matches. Germline V CDR1 and CDR2: SEHNR, FQNEAQ (reference sequence). This CDR3 is built from 13 residues. CDR3 sequence (DNA): TGTGCCAGCAGCTTAGCGGGGACAGTCGAAGCTTTCTTT. Its protein is CASSLAGTVEAFF.

In DNA form, the CDR3 reads TGTGCCAGCAGCCCCAGACAGGGGGTGGGCACCGGGGAGCTGTTTTTT. This translates into CASSPRQGVGTGELFF. V is TRBV7-9 and J is TRBJ2-2, with TRBD1 matching 9 bases. Germline CDR1 is SEHNR and CDR2 is FQNEAQ (reference sequence). V was clipped by 5 bases and J by 4 bases; unmatched bases: 8. CDR3 length: 16 amino acids.

Only one count was recorded for this clone. V gene TRBV5-1 combines with J gene TRBJ2-1, with TRBD2 matching 8 bases. The length of the CDR3 is 16 residues. Germline assignment: CDR1 SGHRS and CDR2 YFSETQ. Trimming took 0 bases from V and 3 from J; bases not matched to a gene: 5. The chain's CDR3 is CASSLVSGVGYNEQFF. CDR3 in DNA: TGCGCCAGCAGCTTGGTTAGCGGGGTTGGCTACAATGAGCAGTTCTTC. The variable domain in full, with the rest retrieved from reference TRBV5-1 and TRBJ2-1, is KAGVTQTPRYLIKTRGQQVTLSCSPISGHRSVSWYQQTPGQGLQFLFEYFSETQRNKGNFPGRFSGRQFSNSRSEMNVSTLELGDSALYLCASSLVSGVGYNEQFFGPGTRLTVL.

The gene calls are TRBV4-1 and TRBJ2-1; possibly TRBD2 for D (6 bases). Trimming shortened V by 0 bases and J by 4 bases, and 16 bases separated the two germline ends. Germline V CDR1 and CDR2: MGHRA, YSYEKL. The CDR3 has 17 residues. The CDR3 sequence: CASSQDRRLGTYNEQFF. As DNA, the CDR3 is TGCGCCAGCAGCCAAGATCGAAGACTAGGGACTTACAATGAGCAGTTCTTC.

This chain joins TRBV4-1 and TRBJ2-6; TRBD1 might be the D (6 bases). The CDR3 is made up of 15 amino acids. Germline loops: CDR1 MGHRA, CDR2 YSYEKL. Trimming cost V 4 bases and J 2 bases, with 9 bases left between them. The CDR3 bases are TGCGCCAGCAGCCCACAGGGCCCTGGGGCCAACGTCCTGACTTTC. Translation gives CASSPQGPGANVLTF.

This clone was counted only a few times. V is TRBV5-6 and J is TRBJ1-1, with 8 bases fitting TRBD1. V shed 0 bases and J 11 bases; nucleotides not matched to a gene: 3. In germline, CDR1 is SGHDT, CDR2 YYEEEE. The CDR3 totals 12 residues. The CDR3 loop reads CASSLGQGFAFF. The CDR3 nucleotides are TGTGCCAGCAGCTTGGGACAGGGGTTTGCTTTCTTT.

The rearrangement links TRBV19 to TRBJ1-3; weak D call: TRBD1 (6 bases). V was clipped by 6 bases and J by 1 base, with 10 bases between them. The CDR3 totals 14 residues. The germline V gene has CDR1 LNHDA and CDR2 SQIVND (reference sequence). In DNA, the CDR3 is TGTGCCAGTAGCCCAGGGGCTTCTGGAAACACCATATATTTT. Its protein product is CASSPGASGNTIYF.

This chain connects TRBV19 to TRBJ2-1, with 9 bases fitting TRBD2. The CDR3 totals 17 residues. Germline trimming cut 1 base from V and 12 bases from J; bases unmatched to any gene: 16. Germline V gives CDR1 LNHDA, CDR2 SQIVND (reference sequence). CDR3: CASSIGGVGAGGPWQFF. CDR3 in DNA: TGTGCCAGTAGTATAGGAGGGGTCGGCGCGGGGGGGCCGTGGCAGTTCTTC.